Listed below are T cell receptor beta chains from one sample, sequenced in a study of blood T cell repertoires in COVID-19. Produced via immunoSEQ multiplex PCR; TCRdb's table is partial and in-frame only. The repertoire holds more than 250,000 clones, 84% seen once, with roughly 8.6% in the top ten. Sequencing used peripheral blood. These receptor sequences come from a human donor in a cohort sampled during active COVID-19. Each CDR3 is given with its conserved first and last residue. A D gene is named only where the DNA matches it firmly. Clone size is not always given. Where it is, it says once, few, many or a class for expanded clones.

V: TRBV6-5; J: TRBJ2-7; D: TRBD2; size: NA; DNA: TGTGCCAGCAGACTAGCGAGCTCCTACGAGCAGTACTTC; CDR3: CASRLASSYEQYF
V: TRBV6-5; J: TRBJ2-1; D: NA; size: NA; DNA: TGTGCCAGCAGATCGGACTGGGCAAACAATGAGCAGTTCTTC; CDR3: CASRSDWANNEQFF
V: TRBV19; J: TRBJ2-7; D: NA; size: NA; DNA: TGTGCCACCTCTACAGGGTTGAGCTCCTACGAGCAGTACTTC; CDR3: CATSTGLSSYEQYF
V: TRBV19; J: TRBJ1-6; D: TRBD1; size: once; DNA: TGTGCCAGTGTTCAGGACAGGGGCGGTTCACCCCTCCACTTT; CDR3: CASVQDRGGSPLHF
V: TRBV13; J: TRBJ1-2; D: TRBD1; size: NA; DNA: TGTGCCAGCAGCTACTCGGGACAGACTAACTATGGCTACACCTTC; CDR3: CASSYSGQTNYGYTF
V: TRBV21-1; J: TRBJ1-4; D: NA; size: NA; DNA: TGTGCCAGCAGCTCGGCGGGGACTCTTACAACTAATGAAAAACTGTTTTTT; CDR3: CASSSAGTLTTNEKLFF
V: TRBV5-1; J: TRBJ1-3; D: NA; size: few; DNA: TGCGCCAGCAGCTTGGGGACGACAGGCTCTGGAAACACCATATATTTT; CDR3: CASSLGTTGSGNTIYF
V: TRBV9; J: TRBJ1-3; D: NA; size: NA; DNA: TGTGCCAGCAGCGTAGTCCAGGGCAGCTCTGGAAACACCATATATTTT; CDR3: CASSVVQGSSGNTIYF
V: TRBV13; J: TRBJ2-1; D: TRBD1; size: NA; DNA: TGTGCCAGCAGCCCGTCAGGGGGCGTCTACAATGAGCAGTTCTTC; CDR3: CASSPSGGVYNEQFF
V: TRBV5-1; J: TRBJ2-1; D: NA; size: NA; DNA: TGCGCCAGCAGCGTGGGGGGACTGAGAGAGACCTACAATGAGCAGTTCTTC; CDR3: CASSVGGLRETYNEQFF
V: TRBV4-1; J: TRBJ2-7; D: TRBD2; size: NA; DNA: TGCGCCAGCAGCCAAGTCGATATGGGACTAGCGGGAGACGAGCAGTACTTC; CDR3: CASSQVDMGLAGDEQYF
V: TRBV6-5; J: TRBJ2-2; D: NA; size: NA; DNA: TGTGCCAGCCACTCGTACGGCACCGGGGAGCTGTTTTTT; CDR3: CASHSYGTGELFF